This is a list of T cell receptor beta chains from one sample in a study of blood T cell repertoires in COVID-19. Some clones are missing from TCRdb's copy, which holds only in-frame ones; the method was immunoSEQ multiplex PCR. The top ten clones hold about 18% of a sample with approximately 110,000 clones, less than 90% of them seen once. The specimen sequenced was peripheral blood. These receptors were obtained from a woman aged 55-69 years with acute or convalescent COVID-19. CDR3s include the opening cysteine and the closing phenylalanine or tryptophan. The D gene is left open where the match is weak. Size tells how often a clone was seen (once, few, many) or the class of an expanded clone, and some rows leave it out.

V gene: TRBV18; D gene: TRBD1; J gene: TRBJ2-3; clone size: NA; CDR3 DNA: TGTGCCAGCTCACCAAGGACAGGACCTAGCACAGATACGCAGTATTTT; CDR3 protein: CASSPRTGPSTDTQYF
V gene: TRBV19; D gene: NA; J gene: TRBJ2-2; clone size: few; CDR3 DNA: TGTGCCAGTAGTATTCAGGGGAGCACCGGGGAGCTGTTTTTT; CDR3 protein: CASSIQGSTGELFF
V gene: TRBV6-5; D gene: NA; J gene: TRBJ1-1; clone size: NA; CDR3 DNA: TGTGCCAGCAGTTACAATAGGGGAGGAGGTGAAGCTTTCTTT; CDR3 protein: CASSYNRGGGEAFF
V gene: TRBV27; D gene: NA; J gene: TRBJ2-2; clone size: NA; CDR3 DNA: TGTGCCAGCAGTCAGAACACCGGGGAGCTGTTTTTT; CDR3 protein: CASSQNTGELFF
V gene: TRBV27; D gene: NA; J gene: TRBJ1-1; clone size: NA; CDR3 DNA: TGTGCCAGCAGCCCATACCGGCGGGGCAACACTGAAGCTTTCTTT; CDR3 protein: CASSPYRRGNTEAFF
V gene: TRBV11-3; D gene: TRBD2; J gene: TRBJ2-3; clone size: NA; CDR3 DNA: TGTGCCAGCAGCTTGGGCGATAGCGGGGACGCGAATACGCAGTATTTT; CDR3 protein: CASSLGDSGDANTQYF
V gene: TRBV10-2; D gene: NA; J gene: TRBJ1-1; clone size: NA; CDR3 DNA: TGCGCCAGCATGATCCAACAGGGCAGCACTGAAGCTTTCTTT; CDR3 protein: CASMIQQGSTEAFF
V gene: TRBV6-5; D gene: NA; J gene: TRBJ2-5; clone size: once; CDR3 DNA: TGTGCCAGCATGCGGTATGAGACCCAGTACTTC; CDR3 protein: CASMRYETQYF
V gene: TRBV29-1; D gene: TRBD1; J gene: TRBJ1-1; clone size: NA; CDR3 DNA: TGCAGCGTTCCGGGACAGTCTTACACTGAAGCTTTCTTT; CDR3 protein: CSVPGQSYTEAFF
V gene: TRBV9; D gene: NA; J gene: TRBJ1-2; clone size: NA; CDR3 DNA: TGTGCCAGCAGCACTACAAAGAACTATGGCTACACCTTC; CDR3 protein: CASSTTKNYGYTF
V gene: TRBV19; D gene: TRBD1; J gene: TRBJ1-4; clone size: NA; CDR3 DNA: TGTGCCAGTAGTTTGACCGGGACAGTAAATGAAAAACTGTTTTTT; CDR3 protein: CASSLTGTVNEKLFF
V gene: TRBV19; D gene: TRBD1; J gene: TRBJ1-5; clone size: NA; CDR3 DNA: TGTGCCGCAGGTAGGACAGGGGGCTGGGATCAGCCCCAGCATTTT; CDR3 protein: CAAGRTGGWDQPQHF
V gene: TRBV7-9; D gene: TRBD1; J gene: TRBJ1-1; clone size: NA; CDR3 DNA: TGTGCCAGCAGCCGACAGGGAGGCGTCACTGAAGCTTTCTTT; CDR3 protein: CASSRQGGVTEAFF
V gene: TRBV30; D gene: NA; J gene: TRBJ2-7; clone size: NA; CDR3 DNA: TGTGCCTGGAGTGTAACGGGCGGGGACTACGAGCAGTACTTC; CDR3 protein: CAWSVTGGDYEQYF
V gene: TRBV2; D gene: TRBD1; J gene: TRBJ2-2; clone size: NA; CDR3 DNA: TGTGCCACCCCGAGGGACAGGGAGAACACCGGGGAGCTGTTTTTT; CDR3 protein: CATPRDRENTGELFF
V gene: TRBV28; D gene: TRBD2; J gene: TRBJ2-2; clone size: NA; CDR3 DNA: TGTGCCGGAGGAGCGGGGGTGAACACCGGGGAGCTGTTTTTT; CDR3 protein: CAGGAGVNTGELFF
V gene: TRBV10-1; D gene: NA; J gene: TRBJ2-2; clone size: few; CDR3 DNA: TGCGCCAGCAGTGAGTCTGGCAGGTTCGGCGGGGAGCTGTTTTTT; CDR3 protein: CASSESGRFGGELFF
V gene: TRBV27; D gene: NA; J gene: TRBJ1-2; clone size: few; CDR3 DNA: TGTGCCAGCAGTCCAGGGGCGGGTGTCGCTGGCTACACCTTC; CDR3 protein: CASSPGAGVAGYTF
V gene: TRBV7-2; D gene: NA; J gene: TRBJ1-1; clone size: NA; CDR3 DNA: TGTGCCAGCAGCTCCAGGGAAGAAACTGAAGCTTTCTTT; CDR3 protein: CASSSREETEAFF
V gene: TRBV28; D gene: TRBD1; J gene: TRBJ2-7; clone size: NA; CDR3 DNA: TGTGCCAGTCTGCCGGGACAGCTCAGCTCCTACGAGCAGTACTTC; CDR3 protein: CASLPGQLSSYEQYF
V gene: TRBV7-9; D gene: NA; J gene: TRBJ1-4; clone size: NA; CDR3 DNA: TGTGCCAGCAGCGCCCGTTTAAGCAATGAAAAACTGTTTTTT; CDR3 protein: CASSARLSNEKLFF
V gene: TRBV5-4; D gene: NA; J gene: TRBJ2-1; clone size: NA; CDR3 DNA: TGTGCCAGCAGCTTGGCCGGGAAGGGTGAGCAGTTCTTC; CDR3 protein: CASSLAGKGEQFF
V gene: TRBV29-1; D gene: NA; J gene: TRBJ1-2; clone size: NA; CDR3 DNA: TGCAGCACCTTTGATAGTTCTTTCTATGGCTACACCTTC; CDR3 protein: CSTFDSSFYGYTF
V gene: TRBV11-1; D gene: TRBD2; J gene: TRBJ2-3; clone size: NA; CDR3 DNA: TGTGCCAGCAGCTCACTAGCGGGCGGGGATACGCAGTATTTT; CDR3 protein: CASSSLAGGDTQYF
V gene: TRBV28; D gene: NA; J gene: TRBJ2-2; clone size: few; CDR3 DNA: TGTGCCAGCAGTTGGTGGGAGGAAGGGGACACCGGGGAGCTGTTTTTT; CDR3 protein: CASSWWEEGDTGELFF
V gene: TRBV7-8; D gene: NA; J gene: TRBJ2-7; clone size: NA; CDR3 DNA: TGTGCCAGCAGCGCCTACCAGGGTCTACACGAGCAGTACTTC; CDR3 protein: CASSAYQGLHEQYF
V gene: TRBV19; D gene: TRBD2; J gene: TRBJ2-7; clone size: NA; CDR3 DNA: TGTGCCAGTAGTACTCCGGGACTAGCGGGCTACGAGCAGTACTTC; CDR3 protein: CASSTPGLAGYEQYF